Shown below are 23 T cell receptor beta chains from a single sample sequenced in a study of T-cell reconstitution after alpha-beta-depleted transplantation in children. Preparation of the TCRbeta library used unique molecular identifiers. One entry per CDR3 protein, called by TCRdb with MiXCR from the PCR reads. The sample shows 530,000 or so distinct CDR3 sequences, 25% to 30% of them seen only once. The material was PBMCs, obtained before TCRalphabeta/CD19-depleted stem cell transplant. These receptors all come from a boy under three years old with Wiskott-Aldrich syndrome, due to receive a stem cell transplant.

The V call is TRBV11-2, the J call TRBJ1-2; D ambiguous. The CDR3 consists of 15 residues. Germline V gives CDR1 SGHAT, CDR2 FQNNGV. The V end was cut by 5 bases, the J end by 2 bases, with 15 bases between. The CDR3 DNA sequence: TGTGCCAGCAGCCCCGTATCGGCTGGGAACTATGGCTACACCTTC. Amino acid sequence: CASSPVSAGNYGYTF.

This rearrangement joins TRBV9 to TRBJ2-1; 7 nucleotides match TRBD2. The CDR3 is 16 amino acids. The V segment lost 4 bases and the J segment 1 base; nucleotides outside the gene matches: 8. Germline CDR1 is SGDLS and CDR2 is YYNGEE. The CDR3 DNA reads TGTGCCAGCAGCCCGGGACTAACGCTTTCCTACAATGAGCAGTTCTTC. Translation: CASSPGLTLSYNEQFF. Complete variable domain (other parts from reference TRBV9 and TRBJ2-1): DSGVTQTPKHLITATGQRVTLRCSPRSGDLSVYWYQQSLDQGLQFLIQYYNGEERAKGNILERFSAQQFPDLHSELNLSSLELGDSALYFCASSPGLTLSYNEQFFGPGTRLTVL.

This clonotype was seen a handful of times. The gene calls are TRBV29-1 and TRBJ2-1; TRBD2 is a possible D gene (6 bases). The germline CDR1 and CDR2 sequences are SQVTM and ANQGSEA. V was pared by 4 bases and J by 3 bases, with 19 bases between. The CDR3 is 16 amino acids. This CDR3 reads CSVGLTGTRIYNEQFF. In DNA, the CDR3 is TGCAGCGTTGGCCTAACCGGGACTCGGATCTACAATGAGCAGTTCTTC.

The sample holds a few counts of this clonotype. The J gene is TRBJ2-1, the V gene TRBV5-1; TRBD2 might be the D (5 bases). The CDR3 has 16 residues. The V gene's germline CDR1 is SGHRS and CDR2 YFSETQ. Trimming cost V 5 bases and J 0 bases, with 15 bases left between them. CDR3 nucleotides: TGCGCCAGCAGTAGGAGCGTGGGGAGCTCCTACAATGAGCAGTTCTTC. Its protein is CASSRSVGSSYNEQFF.

The chain employs TRBV27 and TRBJ2-2, with D possibly being TRBD1 (5 bases). The V gene's germline CDR1 is MNHEY and CDR2 SMNVEV (reference sequence). The CDR3 is made up of 13 amino acids. Between the trimmed V and J ends, which lost 5 bases and 3 bases, there was a span of 7 bases. This CDR3 reads CASSQGYTGELFF. CDR3 DNA: TGTGCCAGCAGTCAGGGTTACACCGGGGAGCTGTTTTTT.

This clonotype was seen a handful of times. The V gene is TRBV29-1, the J gene TRBJ2-2, with D perhaps assigned TRBD1 or TRBD2 (5 bases each). Germline V gene lookup returns CDR1 SQVTM and CDR2 ANQGSEA. This CDR3 spans 16 amino acids. The V gene lost 4 bases and the J gene lost 1 base, with 16 bases spanning the gap. In DNA form, the CDR3 reads TGCAGCGTTGTCCTCTGGGGGAAGTTGAACACCGGGGAGCTGTTTTTT. Its translation: CSVVLWGKLNTGELFF.

V is TRBV18 and J is TRBJ2-1; 9 positions agree with TRBD2. The trim removed 2 bases at V and 6 bases at J, leaving 8 bases unmatched. Germline CDR1 is KGHSH and CDR2 is LQKENI. The CDR3 spans 16 residues. CDR3: CASSPILAGASNEQFF. Written as DNA, the CDR3 is TGTGCCAGCTCACCAATACTAGCGGGCGCCTCCAATGAGCAGTTCTTC.

Only a few counts were recorded for this clonotype. The chain combines TRBV18 with TRBJ2-3, with D perhaps TRBD2 (5 bases). The germline CDR1 and CDR2 sequences are KGHSH and LQKENI. V lost 3 bases, J lost 5 bases, and 9 bases lay in between. This CDR3 is 13 amino acids long. Written as DNA, the CDR3 is TGTGCCAGCTCACCCTTCGGAGGAGATACGCAGTATTTT. Translation: CASSPFGGDTQYF.

J is TRBJ2-1 and V is TRBV5-1, with 7 bases identical to TRBD1. The CDR3 covers 14 residues. CDR1 is SGHRS and CDR2 is YFSETQ in the germline V gene. With 4 bases clipped from V and 3 bases from J, the junction kept 4 bases outside the gene matches. The DNA for the CDR3 is TGCGCCAGCAGCCACAGGGGAGACTACAATGAGCAGTTCTTC. It encodes CASSHRGDYNEQFF.

This chain links TRBV27 with TRBJ1-5; maybe TRBD1 (5 bases). CDR1 is MNHEY and CDR2 is SMNVEV in the germline V gene (reference sequence). The V gene lost 6 bases and the J gene lost 0 bases, with 15 bases spanning the gap. The CDR3 is 16 residues long. CDR3 sequence (DNA): TGTGCCAGCAGCCCGGGACCGACTTATAGCAATCAGCCCCAGCATTTT. Residues: CASSPGPTYSNQPQHF.

The chain combines TRBV12-3 or TRBV12-4 with TRBJ1-1; D uncertain. The V end was cut by 2 bases, the J end by 11 bases, with 12 bases between. There are 12 residues in the CDR3. The CDR3 loop reads CASSLWRLDAFF. The CDR3 nucleotides are TGTGCCAGCAGTTTATGGCGGCTGGATGCTTTCTTT.

The chain has TRBV5-5 and TRBJ2-1; a possible D gene is TRBD1 (6 bases). The V gene's germline CDR1 is SGHKS and CDR2 YYEKEE (reference sequence). Trimming took 3 bases from V and 9 from J, leaving 10 bases between them. CDR3 length equals 12 residues. CDR3 coding DNA: TGTGCCAGCAGCTGGACAGATTCTGAGCAGTTCTTC. Amino acid sequence: CASSWTDSEQFF.

The chain employs TRBV20-1 and TRBJ2-1, with 7 bases matching TRBD2. V lost 6 bases and J lost 2; bases outside the gene matches: 13. The germline CDR1 and CDR2 sequences are DFQATT and SNEGSKA (reference sequence). This CDR3 comprises 16 residues. The CDR3 DNA sequence: TGCAGTGCCAACCCTGTAGCGGGCGTAGCCTACAATGAGCAGTTCTTC. The encoded protein is CSANPVAGVAYNEQFF.

V usage is TRBV9 and J usage is TRBJ2-7; D not certain. CDR3 length: 13 amino acids. Trimming removed 4 bases from V and 5 bases from J, with 13 bases in between. In germline, CDR1 is SGDLS, CDR2 YYNGEE. The CDR3 DNA sequence: TGTGCCAGCAGCCCAGGATTGGACGACGAGCAGTACTTC. Translation: CASSPGLDDEQYF. The whole variable domain, filled in from reference TRBV9 and TRBJ2-7, reads DSGVTQTPKHLITATGQRVTLRCSPRSGDLSVYWYQQSLDQGLQFLIQYYNGEERAKGNILERFSAQQFPDLHSELNLSSLELGDSALYFCASSPGLDDEQYFGPGTRLTVT.

This clonotype was seen more than once but under ten times. The gene calls are TRBV4-2 and TRBJ2-7; 8 bases align to TRBD1. Germline trimming cut 1 base from V and 2 bases from J; bases unmatched to any gene: 4. There are 15 residues in the CDR3. The germline V gene has CDR1 LGHNA and CDR2 YNFKEQ. CDR3 coding DNA: TGTGCCAGCAGCCAAGGTCCAGGGGGCGCCTACGAGCAGTACTTC. It yields the protein CASSQGPGGAYEQYF.

This chain links TRBV20-1 with TRBJ2-3; 10 nucleotides match TRBD2. Trimming removed 3 bases from V and 6 bases from J; junction bases left unmatched: 9. The germline V gene encodes CDR1 DFQATT and CDR2 SNEGSKA (reference sequence). The CDR3 is 15 residues long. The CDR3 coding sequence is TGCAGTGCTAGCCCCCTAGCGGGAGACGCGGATACGCAGTATTTT. This encodes CSASPLAGDADTQYF.

The chain joins TRBV12-3 or TRBV12-4 to TRBJ1-3; the D gene is possibly TRBD1 (6 bases). The length of the CDR3 is 13 residues. Trimming cost V 6 bases and J 5 bases, with 11 bases left between them. Here the CDR3 reads CASRLDRRNTIYF. In DNA, the CDR3 is TGTGCCAGCAGACTGGACAGAAGAAACACCATATATTTT.

J is TRBJ2-5 and V is TRBV9, with 7 bases aligning to TRBD2. The CDR3 length is 16 residues. In germline, CDR1 is SGDLS, CDR2 YYNGEE. The V gene end was trimmed by 0 bases and the J gene end by 1 base; junction bases not matched to a gene: 6. Written as DNA, the CDR3 is TGTGCCAGCAGCGTAGCGCTAGCGGCACCCCAAGAGACCCAGTACTTC. This gives the protein CASSVALAAPQETQYF.

This clonotype has more than one count but fewer than ten. The V gene is TRBV5-1, the J gene TRBJ2-1; weak D call: TRBD2 (5 bases). V lost 1 base, J lost 3 bases, and 11 bases lay in between. The length of the CDR3 is 15 residues. CDR1 and CDR2 from the germline V gene are SGHRS and YFSETQ. The CDR3 reads CASSLLRRDYNEQFF. Here the CDR3 DNA reads TGCGCCAGCAGCTTGTTGCGTCGGGACTACAATGAGCAGTTCTTC.

Only a few counts were recorded for this clonotype. This chain connects TRBV12-3 or TRBV12-4 to TRBJ2-3; D remains ambiguous. The CDR3 has 16 residues. V lost 0 bases to trimming and J lost 4 bases, with 14 bases between them. The CDR3 loop reads CASSLAVGPSPDTQYF. In DNA, the CDR3 is TGTGCCAGCAGTTTAGCGGTCGGACCAAGTCCAGATACGCAGTATTTT.

The rearrangement uses TRBV6-1 and TRBJ2-5; D ambiguous. Trimming cost V 6 bases and J 2 bases, with 16 bases left between them. There are 15 residues in the CDR3. Germline assignment: CDR1 MNHNS and CDR2 SASEGT. In DNA form, the CDR3 reads TGTGCCAGCAGCTCCGGACGGCCGAAGCAAGAGACCCAGTACTTC. Its protein is CASSSGRPKQETQYF.

This chain connects TRBV5-1 to TRBJ2-1; 8 bases are a match to TRBD2. Looked up from germline, CDR1 is SGHRS and CDR2 is YFSETQ. After removal of 0 bases from V and 10 bases from J, the junction contained 9 bases not matched to a gene. The CDR3 extends over 15 amino acids. CDR3 sequence: CASSLGLAPRVEQFF. Written as DNA, the CDR3 is TGCGCCAGCAGCTTGGGACTAGCGCCTAGGGTGGAGCAGTTCTTC.

This clonotype was found a few times. This sequence joins TRBV7-2 and TRBJ2-5, with D perhaps TRBD1 (6 bases). Trimming pared 7 bases from V and 7 bases from J, leaving 10 bases between. CDR3 length: 11 amino acids. Germline V gene data show CDR1 as SGHTA and CDR2 as FQGNSA. The CDR3 DNA reads TGTGCCAGCAACCGAGGGGGGACCCAGTACTTC. Residues: CASNRGGTQYF.